This T cell receptor (beta chain) was identified during a study of blood T cell repertoires in COVID-19. V was cut by 2 bases and J by 6 bases, with 8 bases left in between. In germline, CDR1 is SGHTA, CDR2 FQGTGA. The CDR3 runs to 13 residues. TCRdb keeps only in-frame clones here, not all; method: immunoSEQ multiplex PCR. The data contain under 9,500 clones, 91% of them singletons. The chain joins TRBV7-3 to TRBJ2-1; D is possibly TRBD2 (5 bases). The sample was peripheral blood. This TCR was sampled from a woman aged 45-65 years with active COVID-19. CDR3 protein: CASSLSDSNEQFF. CDR3 bases: TGTGCCAGCAGCTTATCGGACTCCAATGAGCAGTTCTTC.